The 32 T cell receptor beta chains below were found in one sample sequenced in a study of shared T cell receptors in the human thymus. Sequencing was performed with immunoSEQ multiplex PCR; in TCRdb, only in-frame clones are kept and a portion is missing. Here the sample spans a few hundred thousand clones, around 93% being singletons. Specimen: thymocytes. These receptors were taken from a human donor.

A single count supports this clone. CDR3 amino acids: CASSSGLAGGPHEQYF. The CDR3, as DNA: TGTGCCAGCAGTTCGGGACTAGCGGGAGGGCCGCACGAGCAGTACTTC. V is TRBV6-6 and J is TRBJ2-7; 16 nucleotides line up with TRBD2. V gave up 4 bases and J gave up 5 bases; unmatched junction bases: 5. Germline CDR1 reads MNHNY; CDR2 reads SVGAGI (reference sequence). The CDR3 has 16 amino acids.

The rearrangement uses TRBV6-6 and TRBJ1-4; 9 bases are a match to TRBD1. Germline CDR1 MNHNY, CDR2 SVGAGI (reference sequence). Germline trimming cut 6 bases from V and 6 bases from J; bases unmatched to any gene: 2. The CDR3 sequence is 13 residues long. CDR3: CASRQGADEKLFF. The DNA for the CDR3 is TGTGCCAGCAGACAGGGGGCGGATGAAAAACTGTTTTTT.

The rearrangement uses TRBV23-1 and TRBJ2-7; a possible D gene is TRBD1 (6 bases). TRBV23-1 is assigned to the ORF class and has an uncertain function. With 2 bases removed from V and 2 bases from J, the gap between germline ends came to 10 bases. The CDR3 length is 14 residues. In nucleotides, the CDR3 is TGCGCCAGCAGTCAAAAGGGGGATGCCTACGAGCAGTACTTC. Protein: CASSQKGDAYEQYF.

The chain carries TRBV6-1 and TRBJ2-7; a weak D match, TRBD2 (7 bases). The CDR3 totals 16 residues. The germline gives CDR1 MNHNS, CDR2 SASEGT. V lost 0 bases and J lost 2, with 14 bases in between. The CDR3 nucleotides are TGTGCCAGCAGTGAAGCGGCGGGGGCCACGCCCTACGAGCAGTACTTC. Its translation is CASSEAAGATPYEQYF.

J is TRBJ1-3 and V is TRBV6-1; D not resolved. The germline CDR1 and CDR2 sequences are MNHNS and SASEGT. V shed 1 base and J shed 12 bases, with 13 bases lying between them. This CDR3 is 13 amino acids long. The CDR3 DNA follows: TGTGCCAGCAGTGAAGGGCTCCACTTAGTCATATATTTT. Its translation: CASSEGLHLVIYF.

This clone was picked up one time. This chain connects TRBV28 to TRBJ2-7; 10 nucleotides agree with TRBD2. In germline, CDR1 is MDHEN, CDR2 SYDVKM. The CDR3 loop spans 15 amino acids. Trimming removed 5 bases from V and 6 bases from J; junction bases left unmatched: 10. The CDR3 spells CASSQPSGRQGEQYF. DNA for the CDR3: TGTGCCAGCAGTCAACCTAGCGGGAGACAGGGCGAGCAGTACTTC.

The V gene is TRBV5-8, the J gene TRBJ2-3; D is unclear. Trimming cost V 2 bases and J 2 bases, with 12 bases left between them. From germline, CDR1 is SGHTS and CDR2 YDEGEE. This CDR3 is 15 amino acids long. DNA of the CDR3: TGTGCCAGCAGCTTAAATGGCCAGCTCACAGATACGCAGTATTTT. Protein product: CASSLNGQLTDTQYF. Complete variable domain (other parts from reference TRBV5-8 and TRBJ2-3): EAGVTQSPTHLIKTRGQQATLRCSPISGHTSVYWYQQALGLGLQFLLWYDEGEERNRGNFPPRFSGRQFPNYSSELNVNALELEDSALYLCASSLNGQLTDTQYFGPGTRLTVL.

The chain links TRBV16 to TRBJ2-7; D is possibly TRBD1 (6 bases). V dropped 7 bases and J dropped 5 bases, with 21 bases sitting between them. The CDR3 is 15 amino acids. CDR1 is KGHSY and CDR2 is FQNENV in the germline V gene. For the CDR3, the DNA is TGTGCCAGCACCCGCGCAGGGGCCCGGCCGGACGAGCAGTACTTC. It codes for CASTRAGARPDEQYF.

J is TRBJ2-2 and V is TRBV6-1; the D is unclear. Germline CDR1 and CDR2: MNHNS and SASEGT. Trimming left V 2 bases short and J 5 bases short, with 9 bases between. This CDR3 is 14 amino acids long. The CDR3 loop is CASSEISFTGELFF. CDR3 DNA sequence: TGTGCCAGCAGTGAAATCTCCTTTACCGGGGAGCTGTTTTTT.

This chain's CDR3 is CASSPKVAGGPNEQFF. The CDR3 DNA reads TGTGCCAGCAGCCCTAAGGTCGCGGGAGGGCCTAATGAGCAGTTCTTC. The gene calls are TRBV7-3 and TRBJ2-1; 9 bases line up with TRBD2. With V trimmed by 5 bases and J by 7 bases, 12 bases remained unmatched. The germline gives CDR1 SGHTA, CDR2 FQGTGA. This CDR3 region has 16 residues.

V and J are TRBV6-5 and TRBJ2-5; perhaps TRBD2 as D (6 bases). CDR1 is MNHEY and CDR2 is SVGAGI in the germline V gene. The CDR3 runs to 13 residues. The ends were cut back, 2 bases at V and 5 bases at J, with 9 bases in the middle. The CDR3 DNA follows: TGTGCCAGCAGTTACCGCGGGGTGGAGACCCAGTACTTC. It is translated as CASSYRGVETQYF.

V and J are TRBV7-2 and TRBJ2-1, with D possibly matching TRBD2 (5 bases). V lost 1 base and J lost 4, with 11 bases in between. CDR3 length: 15 amino acids. The germline V gene has CDR1 SGHTA and CDR2 FQGNSA. The CDR3 loop reads CASSLGRDGYNEQFF. Here the CDR3 DNA reads TGTGCCAGCAGCTTAGGTCGGGATGGTTACAATGAGCAGTTCTTC.

The chain couples TRBV7-9 to TRBJ2-7, with D tentatively TRBD1 (5 bases). The CDR3 is made up of 14 amino acids. V gave up 7 bases and J gave up 2 bases, with 15 bases separating them. Germline CDR1 reads SEHNR; CDR2 reads FQNEAQ (reference sequence). DNA for the CDR3: TGTGCCAGCACCTCCCGACAGAATACCTACGAGCAGTACTTC. It encodes CASTSRQNTYEQYF. Full variable domain (rest looked up from reference TRBV7-9 and TRBJ2-7): DTGVSQNPRHKITKRGQNVTFRCDPISEHNRLYWYRQTLGQGPEFLTYFQNEAQLEKSRLLSDRFSAERPKGSFSTLEIQRTEQGDSAMYLCASTSRQNTYEQYFGPGTRLTVT.

This chain links TRBV13 with TRBJ2-5; D may be TRBD2 (5 bases). The V end was cut by 0 bases, the J end by 3 bases, with 8 bases between. The germline V gene has CDR1 PRHDT and CDR2 FYEKMQ (reference sequence). CDR3 length equals 14 residues. For the CDR3, the DNA is TGTGCCAGCAGCTTAGGGACGGGGAAAGAGACCCAGTACTTC. Amino acid sequence: CASSLGTGKETQYF.

The gene calls are TRBV29-1 and TRBJ1-1; D not certain. Trimming took 4 bases from V and 3 from J, leaving 12 bases between them. Per germline, CDR1 SQVTM and CDR2 ANQGSEA. This CDR3 contains 13 residues. The CDR3 DNA reads TGCAGCGTTGTCAGACGGGTGGACACTGAAGCTTTCTTT. It encodes CSVVRRVDTEAFF.

This clone has only one observation. The chain employs TRBV15 and TRBJ2-1; TRBD2 is a possible D gene (5 bases). CDR3 length: 16 residues. Deletions cut 9 bases from V and 0 bases from J, with 18 bases between. Germline V gene sequence: CDR1 LNHNV, CDR2 YYDKDF (reference sequence). Written as DNA, the CDR3 is TGTGCCACGAGTAATATGTGGGAGAGCTCCTACAATGAGCAGTTCTTC. Translating gives CATSNMWESSYNEQFF.

This chain links TRBV7-2 with TRBJ1-5; no clear D gene. V was cut by 2 bases and J by 3 bases, with 5 bases left in between. CDR3 length equals 13 residues. Germline CDR1 SGHTA, CDR2 FQGNSA. The chain's CDR3 is CASSLTNNQPQHF. The CDR3, as DNA: TGTGCCAGCAGCTTAACAAACAATCAGCCCCAGCATTTT.

This sequence joins TRBV9 and TRBJ2-1; D might be TRBD2 (6 bases). Per germline, CDR1 SGDLS and CDR2 YYNGEE. Trimming shortened V by 0 bases and J by 5 bases, and 15 bases separated the two germline ends. This CDR3 region has 16 residues. For the CDR3, the DNA is TGTGCCAGCAGCGTAGCTACGGCTGGGGGGAACAATGAGCAGTTCTTC. This gives the protein CASSVATAGGNNEQFF.

The chain carries TRBV19 and TRBJ2-7, with D possibly TRBD2 on 6 matching bases. CDR1 and CDR2 from the germline V gene are LNHDA and SQIVND (reference sequence). The CDR3 is made up of 14 amino acids. V dropped 5 bases and J dropped 1 base, with 12 bases sitting between them. This CDR3 reads CASSPGLGSYEQYF. The DNA for the CDR3 is TGTGCCAGTAGTCCGGGACTCGGTTCCTACGAGCAGTACTTC.

The chain has TRBV28 and TRBJ1-5; D might be TRBD1 (5 bases). Germline loops: CDR1 MDHEN, CDR2 SYDVKM. V was trimmed by 2 bases and J by 4 bases, leaving 9 bases between them. CDR3 length equals 14 residues. CDR3 bases: TGTGCCAGCAGTTTAAGGGCAGGGAATCAGCCCCAGCATTTT. Translated: CASSLRAGNQPQHF.

This chain uses TRBV4-1 with TRBJ2-6, with a tentative D call TRBD1 (6 bases). CDR3 length: 19 amino acids. With 0 bases removed from V and 2 bases from J, the gap between germline ends came to 17 bases. Germline assignment: CDR1 MGHRA and CDR2 YSYEKL. The CDR3 nucleotides are TGCGCCAGCAGCCAAGATCCACAGGGTGGTAGGGCTGGGGCCAACGTCCTGACTTTC. Protein product: CASSQDPQGGRAGANVLTF.

The chain uses TRBV14 and TRBJ1-4; D is unclear. V gave up 3 bases and J gave up 0 bases, with 17 bases separating them. Germline V gene sequence: CDR1 SGHDN, CDR2 FVKESK. CDR3 size: 18 residues. The CDR3 DNA reads TGTGCCAGCAGCCACTCAAAGGGCAGTGGGGCAACTAATGAAAAACTGTTTTTT. This translates into CASSHSKGSGATNEKLFF.

J is TRBJ1-5 and V is TRBV18; D is ambiguous. Trimming took 1 base from V and 0 from J, leaving 13 bases between them. CDR1 and CDR2 from the germline V gene are KGHSH and LQKENI. The CDR3 spans 17 residues. CDR3 nucleotides: TGTGCCAGCTCACCACAACGTTCCGGGGATAGCAATCAGCCCCAGCATTTT. This gives the protein CASSPQRSGDSNQPQHF.

The chain is built from TRBV19 and TRBJ1-5, with D hard to call. V lost 2 bases to trimming and J lost 0 bases, with 8 bases between them. Germline CDR1 LNHDA, CDR2 SQIVND (reference sequence). This CDR3 has 15 amino acids. CDR3 amino acids: CASSIRSNSNQPQHF. CDR3 DNA: TGTGCCAGTAGTATAAGGAGTAATAGCAATCAGCCCCAGCATTTT.

The chain combines TRBV6-5 with TRBJ2-7; D may be TRBD1 (6 bases). The ends were cut back, 2 bases at V and 4 bases at J, with 12 bases in the middle. The CDR3 spans 14 residues. Germline assignment: CDR1 MNHEY and CDR2 SVGAGI. Here the CDR3 DNA reads TGTGCCAGCAGTTACCACCCAGGGGTTTACGAGCAGTACTTC. This sequence encodes CASSYHPGVYEQYF.

This clone was seen once. The chain recombines TRBV27 with TRBJ2-7; D unclear. The CDR3 extends over 13 amino acids. Germline CDR1 and CDR2: MNHEY and SMNVEV (reference sequence). Trimming removed 6 bases from V and 3 bases from J, with 12 bases in between. DNA for the CDR3: TGTGCCAGCAGCCTGAAGGACGGCTACGAGCAGTACTTC. Translating it yields CASSLKDGYEQYF.

The CDR3 coding sequence is TGTGCCAGCATCTATGTGGGGGGAAAAGCTTTCTTT. Its translation: CASIYVGGKAFF. The chain employs TRBV5-6 and TRBJ1-1; D is perhaps TRBD1 (5 bases). The V gene lost 6 bases and the J gene lost 9 bases, with 15 bases spanning the gap. The germline CDR1 and CDR2 sequences are SGHDT and YYEEEE. This CDR3 contains 12 residues. Based on the CDR3 plus reference TRBV5-6 and TRBJ1-1, the full variable domain is DAGVTQSPTHLIKTRGQQVTLRCSPKSGHDTVSWYQQALGQGPQFIFQYYEEEERQRGNFPDRFSGHQFPNYSSELNVNALLLGDSALYLCASIYVGGKAFFGQGTRLTVV.

This clone appeared once. The chain is built from TRBV7-9 and TRBJ2-3; 12 bases map to TRBD2. Per germline, CDR1 SEHNR and CDR2 FQNEAQ (reference sequence). Losses at the gene ends were 4 bases for V and 6 bases for J; bases not matched to a gene: 5. The CDR3 totals 15 residues. Written as DNA, the CDR3 is TGTGCCAGCAGCTCCAGGACTAGCGGGGAGGATACGCAGTATTTT. Its translation: CASSSRTSGEDTQYF.

This clone was seen only once. The chain couples TRBV11-2 to TRBJ1-1, with D unresolved. Germline V gene sequence: CDR1 SGHAT, CDR2 FQNNGV. This CDR3 contains 15 residues. The V and J ends lost 6 bases and 0 bases respectively, with 14 bases between them. The CDR3 bases are TGTGCCAGCAGTTCGGTTCAGATGATGAACACTGAAGCTTTCTTT. This sequence encodes CASSSVQMMNTEAFF.

CDR3 nucleotides: TGTGCCAGCAGCCAAGAGGGTGTGGTGGGAACCGAGCGCAATGAGCAGTTCTTC. Encoded protein: CASSQEGVVGTERNEQFF. V and J are TRBV4-2 and TRBJ2-1; D is uncertain. The CDR3 has 18 amino acids. Germline assignment: CDR1 LGHNA and CDR2 YNFKEQ. Trimming cost V 0 bases and J 6 bases, with 21 bases left between them.

The rearrangement links TRBV20-1 to TRBJ1-1; D unclear. The V end lost 5 bases, the J end lost 5 bases, and 9 bases lay between the germline ends. Germline V gene lookup returns CDR1 DFQATT and CDR2 SNEGSKA (reference sequence). The CDR3 spans 11 residues. For the CDR3, the DNA is TGCAGTGCTGTTGGACGGACTGAAGCTTTCTTT. Its protein is CSAVGRTEAFF.

This chain joins TRBV28 and TRBJ1-1; 7 nucleotides align to TRBD1. The junction had 14 bases not matched to a gene; V was cut back by 4 bases and J by 0 bases. Germline CDR1 MDHEN, CDR2 SYDVKM. The CDR3 spans 18 residues. The CDR3 region is CASSSHRGRGDMNTEAFF. The CDR3 DNA follows: TGTGCCAGCAGTTCCCACAGGGGAAGAGGGGACATGAACACTGAAGCTTTCTTT.